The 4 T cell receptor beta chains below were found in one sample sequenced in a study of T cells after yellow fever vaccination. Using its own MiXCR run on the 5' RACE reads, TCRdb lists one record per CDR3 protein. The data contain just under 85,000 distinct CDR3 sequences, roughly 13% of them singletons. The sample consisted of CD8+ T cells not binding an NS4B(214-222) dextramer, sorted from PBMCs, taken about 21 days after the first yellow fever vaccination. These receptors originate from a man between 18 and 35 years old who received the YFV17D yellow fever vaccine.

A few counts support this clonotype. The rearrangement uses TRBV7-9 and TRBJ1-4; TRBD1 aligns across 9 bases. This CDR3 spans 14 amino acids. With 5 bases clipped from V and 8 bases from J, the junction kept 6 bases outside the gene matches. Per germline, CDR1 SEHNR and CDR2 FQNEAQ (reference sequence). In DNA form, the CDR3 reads TGTGCCAGCAGCAGGACAGGGGTCGGGGAAAAACTGTTTTTT. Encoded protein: CASSRTGVGEKLFF.

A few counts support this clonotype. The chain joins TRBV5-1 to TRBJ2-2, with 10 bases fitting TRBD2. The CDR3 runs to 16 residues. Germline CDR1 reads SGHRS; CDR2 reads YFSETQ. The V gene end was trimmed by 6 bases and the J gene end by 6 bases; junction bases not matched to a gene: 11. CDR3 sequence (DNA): TGCGCCAGCAACTCCTTCGAGCGGGGGGGCCCCGGGGAGCTGTTTTTT. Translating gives CASNSFERGGPGELFF.

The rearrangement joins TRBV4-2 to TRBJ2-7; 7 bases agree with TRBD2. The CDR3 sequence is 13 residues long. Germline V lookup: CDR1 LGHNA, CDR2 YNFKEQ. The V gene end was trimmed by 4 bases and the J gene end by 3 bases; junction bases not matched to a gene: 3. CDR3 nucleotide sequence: TGTGCCAGCAGCCCGTGGGAGGGCTACGAGCAGTACGTC. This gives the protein CASSPWEGYEQYV.

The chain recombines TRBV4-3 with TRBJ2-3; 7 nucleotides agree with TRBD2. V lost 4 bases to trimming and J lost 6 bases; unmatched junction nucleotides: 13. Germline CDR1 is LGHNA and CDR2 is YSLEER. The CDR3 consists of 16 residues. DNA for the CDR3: TGCGCCAGCAGCCCGTCACGGCCAGGCGGGAGTGATACGCAGTATTTT. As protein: CASSPSRPGGSDTQYF.